The rows below give T cell receptor beta chains drawn from one sample of a study of T cells in tuberculosis. Produced via immunoSEQ multiplex PCR; TCRdb's table is partial and in-frame only. Counted here are 30,000 to 40,000 clones, 93% occurring once; the ten biggest clones make up about an eighth. The source was PBMCs, collected at tuberculosis diagnosis. Every receptor here comes from an adult with tuberculosis. The CDR3 runs from the conserved cysteine through the conserved F or W. Fields, in order: CDR3 DNA, CDR3 protein, clone size, D gene, J gene, V gene. D genes are given only for firm matches. A row's size may be missing; if present it is once, few, many or a size class.

TGTGCCAGCAGCCCGCGACAGGTCTCCTACGATGAAAAACTGTTTTTT,CASSPRQVSYDEKLFF,-,-,TRBJ1-4,TRBV7-3
TGTGCCAGCAGCCGACAGTTAGGGAATCAGCCCCAGCATTTT,CASSRQLGNQPQHF,-,-,TRBJ1-5,TRBV28
TGTGCCAGCAGCCCAACTAGTGACTATGGCTACACCTTC,CASSPTSDYGYTF,-,-,TRBJ1-2,TRBV7-8
TGTGCCAGCAGTGACGACAGTATGAACACTGAAGCTTTCTTT,CASSDDSMNTEAFF,-,-,TRBJ1-1,TRBV6-1
TGTGCCAGCAGCTTAGGGATTTTCAGGACAGGGTTAAGGGAGGAGACCCAGTACTTC,CASSLGIFRTGLREETQYF,once,TRBD1,TRBJ2-5,TRBV28
TGTGCCAGGTATCTTCAGGGGAAGGGGGCTGAAGCTTTCTTT,CARYLQGKGAEAFF,-,-,TRBJ1-1,TRBV6-4
TGTGCCTGGAGTGTACAAGGCACAGATACGCAGTATTTT,CAWSVQGTDTQYF,-,-,TRBJ2-3,TRBV30
TGTGCCAGTAGTATAGACAGTCAGGCCTACGAGCAGTACTTC,CASSIDSQAYEQYF,once,-,TRBJ2-7,TRBV19
TGTGCCAGCTCCTTGGGCAGCTTCTCCTACAATGAGCAGTTCTTC,CASSLGSFSYNEQFF,-,-,TRBJ2-1,TRBV7-9
TGTGCCAGCAGCGGGACTAGCGGGGGGCTTAGCAATGAGCAGTTCTTC,CASSGTSGGLSNEQFF,-,TRBD2,TRBJ2-1,TRBV6-6
TGTGCCTGGAGTGATAGGGGTCGGACTGAAGCTTTCTTT,CAWSDRGRTEAFF,-,-,TRBJ1-1,TRBV30
TGTGCCAGCTCACCAACGACAGGGGGCAATCAGCCCCAGCATTTT,CASSPTTGGNQPQHF,once,TRBD1,TRBJ1-5,TRBV18
TGTGCCAGCAGCCGCGGGACTAGCGGGTATAACACAGATACGCAGTATTTT,CASSRGTSGYNTDTQYF,-,TRBD2,TRBJ2-3,TRBV2
TGTGCCAGCAGCGTAGAGGCTAGCGAAAGCTCCTACGAGCAGTACTTC,CASSVEASESSYEQYF,once,-,TRBJ2-7,TRBV9
TGCGCCAGCAGCTTGGATACTAGCGGGAGCTACGAGCAGTACTTC,CASSLDTSGSYEQYF,once,TRBD2,TRBJ2-7,TRBV5-1
TGCGCCAGCAGCTTTGATGGGGACACCTACGAGCAGTACTTC,CASSFDGDTYEQYF,once,-,TRBJ2-7,TRBV5-1
TGTGCCAGCAGCCACCCCCAGGGGGCCCTATCCTACAATGAGCAGTTCTTC,CASSHPQGALSYNEQFF,-,TRBD1,TRBJ2-1,TRBV4-2
TGTGCCTGGAGTGAGGGACTAGATGTCCCCGAGCAGTACTTC,CAWSEGLDVPEQYF,-,TRBD2,TRBJ2-7,TRBV30
TGTGCCAGCAGTGAAAGGGTCGGGGTGCTGGCGGGGGGGTCCTACGAGCAGTACTTC,CASSERVGVLAGGSYEQYF,few,TRBD2,TRBJ2-7,TRBV6-1
TGTGCCAGCAGCCCGTTCCCGGGAACTTACTCTGGGGCCAACGTCCTGACTTTC,CASSPFPGTYSGANVLTF,-,-,TRBJ2-6,TRBV14
TGCGCCAGCAGCCGCGACAGGGCGAACACCGGGGAGCTGTTTTTT,CASSRDRANTGELFF,-,TRBD1,TRBJ2-2,TRBV5-1
TGTGCCTGGAGTCCGTCGCTAGCGGGGGGGCCGGGCAAAAACATTCAGTACTTC,CAWSPSLAGGPGKNIQYF,-,TRBD2,TRBJ2-4,TRBV30
TGTGCCAGCAGTTCCAATTCTCGTGCGGGCTACACCTTC,CASSSNSRAGYTF,-,-,TRBJ1-2,TRBV28
TGCAGCGTTAATACAGGGGCAGGGACTGAAGCTTTCTTT,CSVNTGAGTEAFF,once,TRBD1,TRBJ1-1,TRBV29-1
TGCGCCAGCAGCCCCGGGACAGGGTTTGAAAAACTGTTTTTT,CASSPGTGFEKLFF,-,TRBD1,TRBJ1-4,TRBV5-1
TGTGCCAGCAGGGGACTAGGGGATGAGCAGTTCTTC,CASRGLGDEQFF,-,TRBD2,TRBJ2-1,TRBV9
TGTGCCAGCAGCTTAGGGGTAGGGGTGGAACAGCCCCAGCATTTT,CASSLGVGVEQPQHF,-,-,TRBJ1-5,TRBV11-2
TGTGCCAGCAAAGGGAGACAGGGGACTGAAGCTTTCTTT,CASKGRQGTEAFF,-,TRBD1,TRBJ1-1,TRBV6-1
TGTGCCTTCCAGAAATCGGGACTAGCGGGAGTTAGCACAGATACGCAGTATTTT,CAFQKSGLAGVSTDTQYF,-,TRBD2,TRBJ2-3,TRBV25-1
TGTGCCAGCAGTATAATATTTCAAGAGACCCAGTACTTC,CASSIIFQETQYF,-,-,TRBJ2-5,TRBV27
TGTGCCAGCAGCGTAGCCCCAGACAGCTCCTACGAGCAGTACTTC,CASSVAPDSSYEQYF,-,-,TRBJ2-7,TRBV9
TGTGCCAGCAGCCCCAGGACACCCAACTATGGCTACACCTTC,CASSPRTPNYGYTF,few,-,TRBJ1-2,TRBV7-9
TGTGCCTGGAGTGTTCAACTTGGCACCGGGGAGCTGTTTTTT,CAWSVQLGTGELFF,-,-,TRBJ2-2,TRBV30
TGTGCCAGCAGTGAAATGAAGATAGGGAGCTCCTACAATGAGCAGTTCTTC,CASSEMKIGSSYNEQFF,-,-,TRBJ2-1,TRBV2
TGCGCCAGCAGCCCCCTCACTAGCGACGAGCAGTACTTC,CASSPLTSDEQYF,-,TRBD2,TRBJ2-7,TRBV5-1
TGTGCCAGCAGCTTGACGGTCGGCGAGCAGTACTTC,CASSLTVGEQYF,few,-,TRBJ2-7,TRBV5-5
TGTGCCAGCACCCGGACAGTAAATCAGCCCCAGCATTTT,CASTRTVNQPQHF,few,-,TRBJ1-5,TRBV2
TGCGCCAGCAGCCAAGAGTTAGAGACTAGCGGGGAGACCCAGTACTTC,CASSQELETSGETQYF,-,TRBD2,TRBJ2-5,TRBV4-1
TGTGCCAGCAGCTGGAGTGATTCACCCCTCCACTTT,CASSWSDSPLHF,-,-,TRBJ1-6,TRBV7-2
TGTGCCATCAGTGAGTCCCGGCAGGGTAGTGAAAAACTGTTTTTT,CAISESRQGSEKLFF,-,-,TRBJ1-4,TRBV10-3
TGTGCCAGCAGTCAGGGGGCCCAGGGGTACGAGCAGTACTTC,CASSQGAQGYEQYF,-,TRBD1,TRBJ2-7,TRBV6-5
TGTGCCAGCAGTCCTCCAGCGGGGGGCTTCAATGAGCAGTTCTTC,CASSPPAGGFNEQFF,-,TRBD2,TRBJ2-1,TRBV6-1
TGTGCCAGCAGTTACCTGGCGGGAAATCAGCCCCAGCATTTT,CASSYLAGNQPQHF,few,-,TRBJ1-5,TRBV6-6
TGTGCCAGCAGCTTAATAAACAGGGGAGGTCAGCCCCAGCATTTT,CASSLINRGGQPQHF,-,TRBD1,TRBJ1-5,TRBV5-8
TGTGCCAGCAGTGGAGCAACCCTACCCATTAACTTT,CASSGATLPINF,few,-,TRBJ1-6,TRBV2
TGTGCCAGCAGTTTCGCAGATACGCAGTATTTT,CASSFADTQYF,-,-,TRBJ2-3,TRBV28
TGTGCCAGCAGTGAAGACAGATTAGAAGCTTTCTTT,CASSEDRLEAFF,-,-,TRBJ1-1,TRBV6-1
TGTGCCAGCAGTGATGCTCCAGGGGTTCAGCCCCAGCATTTT,CASSDAPGVQPQHF,-,-,TRBJ1-5,TRBV6-1
TGTGCCTGGGAGGGACAGAAATACAATGAGCAGTTCTTC,CAWEGQKYNEQFF,-,TRBD1,TRBJ2-1,TRBV30
TGTGCCAGCAGTGCTAGCGGACAAGAGACCCAGTACTTC,CASSASGQETQYF,-,TRBD2,TRBJ2-5,TRBV2